The 24 T cell receptor beta chains in this list originate from one sample, sequenced in a study of blood T cell repertoires in COVID-19. The protocol was immunoSEQ multiplex PCR, while the TCRdb copy is restricted to in-frame clones and leaves out a portion. This sample has more than 85,000 clones; over 75% occur once, and the top ten carry 6% to 7%. The specimen was peripheral blood. The receptors here all came from a woman aged 45-65 years with acute or convalescent COVID-19.

Turning to this clone: The sample holds other DNA sequences that translate to the same CDR3. J is TRBJ1-2 and V is TRBV6-6; no reliable D call. This CDR3 has 13 residues. Per germline, CDR1 MNHNY and CDR2 SVGAGI (reference sequence). Deletions cut 6 bases from V and 4 bases from J, with 12 bases between. CDR3 coding DNA: TGTGCCAGCAGCCCCGGAGGGAGCTATGGCTACACCTTC. Amino acid sequence: CASSPGGSYGYTF.

The chain employs TRBV7-2 and TRBJ1-6, with D maybe TRBD1 (5 bases). V lost 11 bases and J 0 bases, leaving 8 bases between the germline ends. The CDR3 consists of 13 residues. From germline, CDR1 is SGHTA and CDR2 FQGNSA. As DNA, the CDR3 is TGTGCCGCGGGGGACTCCTATAATTCACCCCTCCACTTT. Protein sequence: CAAGDSYNSPLHF.

The rearrangement uses TRBV5-4 and TRBJ1-4; a possible D gene is TRBD1 (5 bases). The V gene's germline CDR1 is SGHNT and CDR2 YYREEE (reference sequence). Trimming took off 5 bases at V and 8 bases at J, with 16 bases between the two ends. The CDR3 extends over 14 amino acids. CDR3 residues: CASSYTGQGEKLFF. The CDR3 DNA reads TGTGCCAGCAGTTATACCGGACAAGGAGAAAAACTGTTTTTT.

The CDR3 DNA follows: TGCAGTGCTAGATGGCGGCATGGCTACACCTTC. Translating it yields CSARWRHGYTF. The V call is TRBV20-1, the J call TRBJ1-2, with D uncertain. The CDR3 is 11 residues long. V gave up 2 bases and J gave up 6 bases, with 7 bases separating them. Germline V gene data show CDR1 as DFQATT and CDR2 as SNEGSKA (reference sequence).

This rearrangement joins TRBV30 to TRBJ1-5; D unresolved. V was clipped by 5 bases and J by 3 bases, with 11 bases between them. Germline lookup yields CDR1 GTSNPN and CDR2 SVGIG (reference sequence). The CDR3 loop spans 13 amino acids. DNA of the CDR3: TGTGCCTGGGGGCGAGCGCCCAATCAGCCCCAGCATTTT. It specifies CAWGRAPNQPQHF.

The chain couples TRBV5-1 to TRBJ1-3, with a weak D call TRBD1 (6 bases). Trimming pared 0 bases from V and 4 bases from J, leaving 14 bases between. This CDR3 region has 16 residues. Per germline, CDR1 SGHRS and CDR2 YFSETQ. CDR3 protein: CASSLDLQGTGNTIYF. CDR3 bases: TGCGCCAGCAGCTTGGACCTCCAGGGGACGGGAAACACCATATATTTT.

This chain joins TRBV6-6 and TRBJ1-5, with 7 bases lining up with TRBD1. V shed 6 bases, J shed 0 bases, and the junction held 2 bases outside the gene matches. CDR3 length: 14 amino acids. CDR1 MNHNY and CDR2 SVGAGI come from the germline V gene (reference sequence). The CDR3 DNA sequence: TGTGCCAGCAGGACAGGGATTAGCAATCAGCCCCAGCATTTT. Its protein is CASRTGISNQPQHF.

This sequence joins TRBV27 and TRBJ1-2; the D gene is possibly TRBD1 (5 bases). V gave up 3 bases and J gave up 2 bases, with 19 bases separating them. Germline loops: CDR1 MNHEY, CDR2 SMNVEV (reference sequence). This CDR3 spans 17 amino acids. CDR3: CASSFRGAILDNYGYTF. CDR3 coding DNA: TGTGCCAGCAGTTTTAGGGGCGCGATTCTAGACAACTATGGCTACACCTTC.

The chain joins TRBV6-5 to TRBJ1-2; D perhaps matches TRBD1 (5 bases). V was shortened by 8 bases and J by 7 bases, with 23 bases between the two germline ends. The CDR3 contains 15 residues. Germline lookup yields CDR1 MNHEY and CDR2 SVGAGI. The CDR3 here is CASRGGFPGSRGYTF. CDR3 DNA sequence: TGTGCCAGCCGCGGGGGTTTTCCCGGTTCGCGTGGCTACACCTTC.

V usage is TRBV6-5 and J usage is TRBJ1-1, with 7 bases that match TRBD1. The CDR3 runs 13 residues. Germline values: CDR1 MNHEY, CDR2 SVGAGI. Trimming took 2 bases from V and 11 from J; bases not matched to a gene: 8. CDR3 protein: CASSYGQDRRAFF. The CDR3 nucleotides are TGTGCCAGCAGTTACGGACAGGATCGGCGGGCTTTCTTT.

The genes are TRBV24-1 and TRBJ1-2; tentative D call: TRBD1 (5 bases). Germline assignment: CDR1 KGHDR and CDR2 SFDVKD. Trimming stripped 7 bases from V and 3 bases from J, with 17 bases between. CDR3 length equals 15 residues. CDR3 in DNA: TGTGCCACCAGCGGCGGACGGAGGGGCCACTATGGCTACACCTTC. Amino acids: CATSGGRRGHYGYTF.

The chain links TRBV19 to TRBJ1-5; 7 positions match TRBD1. Trimming took 7 bases from V and 0 from J; bases not matched to a gene: 9. CDR3 length equals 16 residues. CDR1 and CDR2 from the germline V gene are LNHDA and SQIVND (reference sequence). The CDR3: CASKAGTVYSNQPQHF. The CDR3 nucleotides read TGTGCCAGTAAAGCCGGGACAGTATATAGCAATCAGCCCCAGCATTTT. Full variable domain (rest looked up from reference TRBV19 and TRBJ1-5): DGGITQSPKYLFRKEGQNVTLSCEQNLNHDAMYWYRQDPGQGLRLIYYSQIVNDFQKGDIAEGYSVSREKKESFPLTVTSAQKNPTAFYLCASKAGTVYSNQPQHFGDGTRLSIL.

The chain combines TRBV28 with TRBJ1-1; D might be TRBD1 (5 bases). Germline CDR1 is MDHEN and CDR2 is SYDVKM. The CDR3 spans 13 residues. V was clipped by 10 bases and J by 4 bases, with 16 bases between them. DNA for the CDR3: TGTGCCACTTGTAGGACACGCGGCACTGAAGCTTTCTTT. As protein: CATCRTRGTEAFF.

As for this clone: Other DNA sequences in the sample encode the same CDR3. V is TRBV30 and J is TRBJ1-4; D remains ambiguous. Trimming left V 7 bases short and J 7 bases short, with 16 bases between. This CDR3 is 13 amino acids long. Germline V gene lookup returns CDR1 GTSNPN and CDR2 SVGIG (reference sequence). In DNA form, the CDR3 reads TGTGCCTCTTCGAGCGGGCGCGGTGAAAAACTGTTTTTT. This gives the protein CASSSGRGEKLFF. The full variable domain, in which reference TRBV30 and TRBJ1-4 provide the parts outside the CDR3, is SQTIHQWPATLVQPVGSPLSLECTVEGTSNPNLYWYRQAAGRGLQLLFYSVGIGQISSEVPQNLSASRPQDRQFILSSKKLLLSDSGFYLCASSSGRGEKLFFGSGTQLSVL.

This rearrangement joins TRBV9 to TRBJ2-2; 8 bases are shared with TRBD2. Per the germline V gene, CDR1 is SGDLS and CDR2 is YYNGEE. V lost 0 bases, J lost 3 bases, and 7 bases stayed unmatched. CDR3 size: 17 residues. CDR3 coding DNA: TGTGCCAGCAGCGTAGGAGGACTAGCCGACCACACCGGGGAGCTGTTTTTT. Translation: CASSVGGLADHTGELFF.

The chain joins TRBV5-1 to TRBJ1-2, with D perhaps matching TRBD1 (5 bases). The CDR3 has 15 residues. Trimming took 0 bases from V and 6 from J, leaving 15 bases between them. The V gene's germline CDR1 is SGHRS and CDR2 YFSETQ. This CDR3 is CASSLDGGDRDGYTF. CDR3 in DNA: TGCGCCAGCAGCTTGGACGGGGGAGATAGGGATGGCTACACCTTC.

CDR3 sequence reads: CATSTGPAYEQYF. In DNA form, the CDR3 reads TGCGCCACCTCGACAGGTCCAGCCTACGAGCAGTACTTC. The chain recombines TRBV10-1 with TRBJ2-7; D is possibly TRBD1 (6 bases). CDR1 and CDR2 (germline): WNHNN, SYGVQD (reference sequence). The CDR3 is 13 residues long. Trimming took 10 bases from V and 2 from J, leaving 15 bases between them.

The chain has TRBV5-1 and TRBJ2-2; 9 nucleotides align to TRBD1. This CDR3 region has 15 residues. CDR1 is SGHRS and CDR2 is YFSETQ in the germline V gene. The trim removed 4 bases at V and 5 bases at J, leaving 6 bases unmatched. The DNA for the CDR3 is TGCGCCAGCAGCCTCGCACAGGGGGCGACCGGGGAGCTGTTTTTT. Translating it yields CASSLAQGATGELFF.

The J gene is TRBJ2-1, the V gene TRBV6-6; possible D gene TRBD1, 6 bases. Germline V gene lookup returns CDR1 MNHNY and CDR2 SVGAGI (reference sequence). This CDR3 is 13 amino acids long. Trimming shortened V by 9 bases and J by 3 bases, and 12 bases separated the two germline ends. CDR3 residues: CASGGAGYNEQFF. CDR3 coding DNA: TGTGCCAGTGGGGGCGCGGGCTACAATGAGCAGTTCTTC.

This chain connects TRBV5-4 to TRBJ2-5, with D possibly being TRBD1 (5 bases). The CDR3 spans 15 residues. Germline V gene sequence: CDR1 SGHNT, CDR2 YYREEE (reference sequence). Trimming stripped 2 bases from V and 3 bases from J, with 14 bases between. CDR3 sequence (DNA): TGTGCCAGCAGCTTCCTGACAGTCCCAGAAGAGACCCAGTACTTC. Translated, it gives CASSFLTVPEETQYF.

V and J are TRBV7-2 and TRBJ2-5, with TRBD2 matching 12 bases. The V gene's germline CDR1 is SGHTA and CDR2 FQGNSA. This CDR3 has 16 amino acids. Losses at the gene ends were 4 bases for V and 1 base for J; bases not matched to a gene: 4. DNA for the CDR3: TGTGCCAGCAGCTACCAGGGACTAGCGGGCCAAGAGACCCAGTACTTC. It encodes CASSYQGLAGQETQYF.

The chain joins TRBV4-2 to TRBJ2-5, with TRBD1 matching 9 bases. The CDR3 is made up of 15 amino acids. CDR1 and CDR2 from the germline V gene are LGHNA and YNFKEQ. Unmatched junction bases numbered 5, after V lost 1 base and J lost 5 bases. The CDR3 sequence is CASSQGQGGPETQYF. In nucleotides, the CDR3 is TGTGCCAGCAGCCAAGGACAGGGGGGCCCCGAGACCCAGTACTTC.

J is TRBJ1-5 and V is TRBV6-5, with no clear D. Trimming removed 6 bases at V and 5 bases at J, with 8 bases between. Germline values: CDR1 MNHEY, CDR2 SVGAGI. The CDR3 is made up of 12 amino acids. Here the CDR3 DNA reads TGTGCCAGCAGCGTTAGAGATCAGCCCCAGCATTTT. This codes for CASSVRDQPQHF.

This clone has a single count. This sequence joins TRBV18 and TRBJ1-1, with a weak D call TRBD1 (5 bases). The germline V gene encodes CDR1 KGHSH and CDR2 LQKENI. The CDR3 runs 14 residues. V lost 2 bases and J 5 bases, leaving 12 bases between the germline ends. This CDR3 is CASSPGAGRTEAFF. The CDR3 DNA reads TGTGCCAGCTCACCAGGGGCTGGGAGGACTGAAGCTTTCTTT.